The next 6 T cell receptor beta chains were all read from a single sample in a study of T cell responses to AZD1222 COVID-19 vaccine. Sequencing used immunoSEQ multiplex PCR; TCRdb keeps in-frame clones, though not all of them. The sample shows around 150,000 clones, approximately 88% of them seen only once. The material was peripheral blood, obtained on day 0 of AZD1222 vaccination. These receptors all stem from an adult in good health.

About this clone itself: Other DNA sequences in this specimen translate into the identical CDR3. The rearrangement joins TRBV6-5 to TRBJ1-2; 7 bases are shared with TRBD1. J was trimmed by 2 bases and V by 2 bases; bases with no gene match: 2. The CDR3 has 14 residues. Germline assignment: CDR1 MNHEY and CDR2 SVGAGI. The DNA of the CDR3 is TGTGCCAGCAGTTACGAGGGGGCGAACTATGGCTACACCTTC. Translating it yields CASSYEGANYGYTF.

The J gene is TRBJ2-2, the V gene TRBV10-1, with D maybe TRBD2 (6 bases). CDR3 length: 13 amino acids. The germline gives CDR1 WNHNN, CDR2 SYGVQD (reference sequence). Trimming left V 7 bases short and J 1 base short, with 7 bases between. The CDR3 bases are TGCGCCAGCATGGGGGGGAACACCGGGGAGCTGTTTTTT. Translating gives CASMGGNTGELFF.

This clone has a handful of counts. V gene TRBV2 combines with J gene TRBJ1-2; TRBD1 agrees at 8 bases. This CDR3 region has 14 residues. The V gene end was trimmed by 3 bases and the J gene end by 5 bases; junction bases not matched to a gene: 5. Germline lookup yields CDR1 SNHLY and CDR2 FYNNEI. The CDR3 region is CASSDQGARYGYTF. The CDR3 DNA follows: TGTGCCAGCAGTGACCAGGGGGCTAGGTATGGCTACACCTTC.

This chain joins TRBV27 and TRBJ2-7, with no clear D. Germline V gene lookup returns CDR1 MNHEY and CDR2 SMNVEV (reference sequence). This CDR3 has 14 amino acids. The germline V and J ends were trimmed by 4 bases and 1 base, with 11 bases remaining between them. The CDR3 region is CASSSPGKSYEQYF. The CDR3 region has the DNA TGTGCCAGCAGTTCCCCGGGCAAGTCCTACGAGCAGTACTTC.

The J gene is TRBJ2-7, the V gene TRBV7-2, with 8 bases that match TRBD1. Per germline, CDR1 SGHTA and CDR2 FQGNSA. V trimming: 5 bases; J trimming: 9 bases; junction bases outside the gene matches: 18. This CDR3 is built from 16 residues. The CDR3 bases are TGTGCCAGCAGCCCCTCACCCGGGACAGGTGGATGGGGGCAGTACTTC. Translating it yields CASSPSPGTGGWGQYF.

The CDR3 protein is CASSLEGGPEGGEQYF. The CDR3 DNA sequence: TGCGCCAGCAGCTTAGAAGGGGGCCCAGAAGGTGGCGAGCAGTACTTC. This rearrangement joins TRBV5-1 to TRBJ2-7; TRBD1 matches at 7 bases. The CDR3 sequence is 16 residues long. Losses at the gene ends were 2 bases for V and 6 bases for J; bases not matched to a gene: 14. The germline gives CDR1 SGHRS, CDR2 YFSETQ.